Below, one T cell receptor beta chain is given with its context. Original processing methods: Amplification of reference gene primers was used by the study to estimate nucleated cell counts. Clones were read by immunoSEQ multiplex PCR, and TCRdb kept only the in-frame ones, dropping some. V, J and clone size are those of that table, while D and trimming were read from the DNA. The table has some 120,000 clones, roughly 90% seen once; the top ten hold 4.6%. CDR1 is LNHDA, CDR2 SQIVND, per germline (reference sequence). V shed 6 bases, J shed 7 bases, and the junction held 9 bases outside the gene matches. The CDR3 has 15 residues. This specimen belongs to a study of blood T cell repertoires in COVID-19. Those enrolled in Seattle joined during active infection and were followed longitudinally afterward.

Sequenced material: peripheral blood. The chain is built from TRBV19 and TRBJ1-4, with 9 bases matching TRBD1. This receptor was identified in a man aged 55-75 years with COVID-19, enrolled during active disease. The CDR3 protein is CASRRDREGVEKLFF. CDR3 nucleotide sequence: TGTGCCAGTAGGCGGGACAGGGAGGGTGTTGAAAAACTGTTTTTT.